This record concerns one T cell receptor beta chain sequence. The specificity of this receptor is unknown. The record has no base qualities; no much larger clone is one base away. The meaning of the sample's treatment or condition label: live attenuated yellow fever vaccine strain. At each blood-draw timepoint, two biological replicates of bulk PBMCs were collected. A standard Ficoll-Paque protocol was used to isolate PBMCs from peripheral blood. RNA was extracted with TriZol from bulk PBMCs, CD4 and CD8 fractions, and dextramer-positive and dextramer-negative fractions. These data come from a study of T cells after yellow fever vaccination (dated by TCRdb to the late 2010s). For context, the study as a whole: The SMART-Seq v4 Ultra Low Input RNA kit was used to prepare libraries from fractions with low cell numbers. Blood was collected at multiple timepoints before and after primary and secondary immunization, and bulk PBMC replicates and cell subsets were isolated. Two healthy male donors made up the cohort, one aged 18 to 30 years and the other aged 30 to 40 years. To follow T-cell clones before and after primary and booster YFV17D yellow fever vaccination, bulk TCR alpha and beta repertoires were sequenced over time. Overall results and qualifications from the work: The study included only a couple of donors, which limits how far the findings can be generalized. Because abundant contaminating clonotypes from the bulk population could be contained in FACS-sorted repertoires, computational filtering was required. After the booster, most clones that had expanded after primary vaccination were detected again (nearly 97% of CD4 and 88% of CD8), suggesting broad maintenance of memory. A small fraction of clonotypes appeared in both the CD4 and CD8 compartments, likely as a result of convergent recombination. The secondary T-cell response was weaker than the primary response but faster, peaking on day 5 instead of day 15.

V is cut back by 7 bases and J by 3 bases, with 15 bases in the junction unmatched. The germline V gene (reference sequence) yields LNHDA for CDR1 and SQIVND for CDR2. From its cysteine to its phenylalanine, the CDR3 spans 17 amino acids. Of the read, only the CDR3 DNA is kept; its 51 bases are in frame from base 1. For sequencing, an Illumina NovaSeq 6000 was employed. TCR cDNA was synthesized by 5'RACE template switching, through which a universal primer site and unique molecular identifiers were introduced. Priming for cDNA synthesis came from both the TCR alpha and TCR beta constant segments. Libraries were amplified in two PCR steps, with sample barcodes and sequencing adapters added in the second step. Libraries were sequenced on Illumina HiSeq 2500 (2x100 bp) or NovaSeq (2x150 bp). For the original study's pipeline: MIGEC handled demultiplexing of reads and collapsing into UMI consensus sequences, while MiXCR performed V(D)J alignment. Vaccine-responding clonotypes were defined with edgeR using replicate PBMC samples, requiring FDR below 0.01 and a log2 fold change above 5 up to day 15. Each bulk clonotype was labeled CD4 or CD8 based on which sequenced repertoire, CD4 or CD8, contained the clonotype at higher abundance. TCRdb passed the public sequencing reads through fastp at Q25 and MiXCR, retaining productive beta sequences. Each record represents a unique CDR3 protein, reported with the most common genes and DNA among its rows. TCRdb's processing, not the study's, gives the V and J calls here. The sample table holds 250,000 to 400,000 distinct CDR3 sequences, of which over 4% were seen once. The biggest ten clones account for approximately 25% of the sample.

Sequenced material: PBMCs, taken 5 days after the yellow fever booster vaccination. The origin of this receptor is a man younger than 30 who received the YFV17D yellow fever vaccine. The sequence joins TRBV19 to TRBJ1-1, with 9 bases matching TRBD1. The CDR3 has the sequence CASTPWGTGMTYTEAFF. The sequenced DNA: TGTGCCAGTACCCCGTGGGGGACAGGGATGACGTACACTGAAGCTTTCTTT.